What follows are 22 T cell receptor beta chains derived from one specimen sequenced in a study of regulatory T cells in long-lasting Graves disease. The time point here: persistent/refractory GD, antithyroid drugs over 5 years with positive TRAb. Construction of the TCR library relied on RNA isolated from PBMCs. The TCR beta library used iRepertoire HTBI primers with Arm-PCR amplification of CDR3. TCRdb analysed the multiplex PCR reads with MiXCR anew, one entry per CDR3 protein. The sample carries 700,000 or so distinct CDR3 sequences, about 32% recorded once. The sample consisted of peripheral blood mononuclear cells (PBMCs), taken when the disease was refractory, from a patient treated with antithyroid drugs. Receptors were obtained from a female donor with Graves disease.

This clonotype was detected a few times. V usage is TRBV6-1 and J usage is TRBJ1-1; D ambiguous. CDR1 is MNHNS, CDR2 SASEGT, per germline. V gave up 5 bases and J gave up 3 bases, with 10 bases separating them. The length of the CDR3 is 13 residues. The DNA of the CDR3 is TGTGCCAGCAGTCACCGGTTTGACACTGAAGCTTTCTTT. This sequence encodes CASSHRFDTEAFF.

CDR3 nucleotide sequence: TGTGCCAGCAGTTACTTCCGAGGACAGGGATCTGGGGCCAACGTCCTGACTTTC. This encodes CASSYFRGQGSGANVLTF. This chain links TRBV6-2 or TRBV6-3 with TRBJ2-6, with TRBD1 identical over 8 bases. V was clipped by 1 base and J by 1 base; unmatched bases: 6. CDR3 length: 18 amino acids. From germline, CDR1 is MNHEY and CDR2 SVGEGT.

This clonotype was observed once. The chain has TRBV5-1 and TRBJ2-3; D could derive from TRBD1 or TRBD2 (5 bases each). The V end lost 7 bases, the J end lost 6 bases, and 18 bases lay between the germline ends. Germline assignment: CDR1 SGHRS and CDR2 YFSETQ. This CDR3 has 14 residues. CDR3 region: CASRGTIAADTQYF. As DNA, the CDR3 is TGCGCCAGCCGTGGGACCATAGCAGCGGATACGCAGTATTTT.

This clonotype was seen repeatedly, ten times or more. This chain links TRBV2 with TRBJ1-2, with D perhaps matching TRBD1 (5 bases). This CDR3 is built from 12 residues. Trimming stripped 9 bases from V and 2 bases from J, with 10 bases between. Germline CDR1 is SNHLY and CDR2 is FYNNEI. The CDR3 is CASRTPNYGYTF. Written as DNA, the CDR3 is TGTGCCAGTCGGACACCGAACTATGGCTACACCTTC.

This clonotype came up many times. The chain employs TRBV20-1 and TRBJ2-5; D call uncertain. The germline V gene encodes CDR1 DFQATT and CDR2 SNEGSKA (reference sequence). There are 12 residues in the CDR3. V was clipped by 3 bases and J by 5 bases, with 10 bases between them. CDR3 loop: CSASPARETQYF. CDR3 DNA sequence: TGCAGTGCTAGCCCAGCGCGGGAGACCCAGTACTTC.

About this clonotype: Relative to the germline gene, one junction end is altered; a read error may explain this. This chain links TRBV5-1 with TRBJ1-4; 11 positions match TRBD1. CDR1 is SGHRS, CDR2 YFSETQ, per germline. The CDR3 totals 14 residues. The CDR3 protein is CASSLDRGLEKLFF. The CDR3 bases are TGTGCCAGCAGCTTGGACAGGGGGCTTGAAAAACTGTTTTTT. The variable domain in full, completed from reference TRBV5-1 and TRBJ1-4, reads KAGVTQTPRYLIKTRGQQVTLSCSPISGHRSVSWYQQTPGQGLQFLFEYFSETQRNKGNFPGRFSGRQFSNSRSEMNVSTLELGDSALYLCASSLDRGLEKLFFGSGTQLSVL.

Ten or more counts support this clonotype. For the CDR3, the DNA is TGTGCCAGCAGCTCCCGGGACAGTTACGCTAACTATGGCTACACCTTC. Amino acids: CASSSRDSYANYGYTF. This chain connects TRBV5-6 to TRBJ1-2; the match to TRBD1 covers 7 bases. The CDR3 runs to 16 residues. Germline V gives CDR1 SGHDT, CDR2 YYEEEE. Losses at the gene ends were 3 bases for V and 0 bases for J; bases not matched to a gene: 8.

The chain links TRBV5-1 to TRBJ1-1, with D perhaps TRBD1 (5 bases). The ends were cut back, 0 bases at V and 1 base at J, with 13 bases in the middle. The germline V gene encodes CDR1 SGHRS and CDR2 YFSETQ. The CDR3 loop spans 16 amino acids. The CDR3 DNA is TGCGCCAGCAGCTTGGCTTCGGGACGGGAGAACACTGAAGCTTTCTTT. It specifies CASSLASGRENTEAFF.

The chain has TRBV12-3 or TRBV12-4 and TRBJ2-7; 11 positions agree with TRBD2. V gave up 6 bases and J gave up 0 bases; unmatched junction bases: 19. The length of the CDR3 is 20 residues. The CDR3 sequence is CASSPSRGAATSGSSYEQYF. The CDR3 region has the DNA TGTGCCAGCAGCCCCAGTCGGGGGGCGGCAACTAGCGGGAGCTCCTACGAGCAGTACTTC.

This clonotype was observed many times. The chain links TRBV20-1 to TRBJ2-7, with 7 positions matching TRBD2. The V gene end was trimmed by 4 bases and the J gene end by 5 bases; junction bases not matched to a gene: 8. The CDR3 is made up of 13 amino acids. CDR1 and CDR2 (germline): DFQATT, SNEGSKA (reference sequence). The CDR3, as DNA: TGCAGTGCTACGAGGCCTAGCGGTAACGAGCAGTACTTC. Protein: CSATRPSGNEQYF.

This clonotype was picked up a small number of times. This chain connects TRBV10-3 to TRBJ2-7; 8 bases agree with TRBD2. V was clipped by 10 bases and J by 4 bases; unmatched bases: 12. The CDR3 totals 14 residues. Germline CDR1 is ENHRY and CDR2 is SYGVKD. The CDR3 DNA follows: TGTGCCACCCAGACCAGCGGGAGCTCTTACGAGCAGTACTTC. This sequence encodes CATQTSGSSYEQYF.

The chain combines TRBV28 with TRBJ2-5, with 8 nucleotides matching TRBD1. The CDR3 runs 15 residues. Per germline, CDR1 MDHEN and CDR2 SYDVKM. Trimming removed 6 bases from V and 5 bases from J; junction bases left unmatched: 11. CDR3 in amino acids: CASRGTGGPVETQYF. The CDR3 bases are TGTGCCAGCAGGGGGACAGGAGGGCCCGTTGAGACCCAGTACTTC.

The chain combines TRBV29-1 with TRBJ1-1, with D unclear. The CDR3 sequence is 14 residues long. The V end lost 7 bases, the J end lost 5 bases, and 20 bases lay between the germline ends. Germline CDR1 and CDR2: SQVTM and ANQGSEA. The DNA of the CDR3 is TGCAGCGCGCCCTTGGGAGGGAGTCAGACTGAAGCTTTCTTT. This translates into CSAPLGGSQTEAFF.

The V and J genes are TRBV20-1 and TRBJ2-5; 7 nucleotides match TRBD2. Germline loops: CDR1 DFQATT, CDR2 SNEGSKA (reference sequence). The J segment lost 5 bases and the V segment lost 7 bases, leaving 7 bases of the junction unmatched. The CDR3 runs 12 residues. CDR3 protein: CSGTTSLETQYF. In nucleotides, the CDR3 is TGCAGTGGAACGACTAGCTTGGAGACCCAGTACTTC.

V gene TRBV6-5 combines with J gene TRBJ2-7; the D is unclear. The V and J ends lost 2 bases and 2 bases respectively, with 10 bases between them. The CDR3 length is 14 residues. The germline gives CDR1 MNHEY, CDR2 SVGAGI. Here the CDR3 DNA reads TGTGCCAGCAGTTACGGGAAGACCGCCTACGAGCAGTACTTC. Its protein is CASSYGKTAYEQYF.

The chain links TRBV6-2 or TRBV6-3 to TRBJ2-7; D possibly matches TRBD1 or TRBD2 (6 bases each). Trimming removed 8 bases from V and 2 bases from J, with 19 bases in between. This CDR3 comprises 15 residues. Germline V gives CDR1 MNHEY, CDR2 SVGEGT. The CDR3 DNA reads as TGTGCCAGCCTGGTCCGGGGGCTACCTCCCTACGAGCAGTACTTC. Translated, it gives CASLVRGLPPYEQYF.

The chain links TRBV7-2 to TRBJ2-2; D is unresolved. Germline CDR1 is SGHTA and CDR2 is FQGNSA. Between the trimmed V and J ends, which lost 4 bases and 1 base, there was a span of 13 bases. The CDR3 consists of 16 residues. The CDR3 is CASSSLQIMNTGELFF. The CDR3 nucleotides read TGTGCCAGCAGCTCCCTACAGATCATGAACACCGGGGAGCTGTTTTTT. Supplemented by reference TRBV7-2 and TRBJ2-2, the full variable domain reads GAGVSQSPSNKVTEKGKDVELRCDPISGHTALYWYRQSLGQGLEFLIYFQGNSAPDKSGLPSDRFSAERTGGSVSTLTIQRTQQEDSAVYLCASSSLQIMNTGELFFGEGSRLTVL.

The rearrangement uses TRBV6-9 and TRBJ1-2; possible D gene TRBD1, 6 bases. Between the trimmed V and J ends, which lost 3 bases and 0 bases, there was a span of 20 bases. The CDR3 has 18 residues. The germline V gene encodes CDR1 MNHGY and CDR2 SVAAGI. The CDR3 region has the DNA TGTGCCAGCAGTTACTCCCGGGGGCGGAAGACTACTAACTATGGCTACACCTTC. Translating gives CASSYSRGRKTTNYGYTF.

This clonotype has a handful of counts. The chain has TRBV7-2 and TRBJ1-2; 7 nucleotides match TRBD1. This CDR3 region has 15 residues. Trimming at V came to 3 bases and at J to 2 bases, leaving 6 bases not matched to a gene. Germline CDR1 reads SGHTA; CDR2 reads FQGNSA. CDR3 in amino acids: CASSLRDRINYGYTF. The CDR3 nucleotides are TGTGCCAGCAGCTTGAGGGACAGAATCAACTATGGCTACACCTTC.

This clonotype has ten or more counts. The chain employs TRBV7-3 and TRBJ1-1; D perhaps matches TRBD1 (5 bases). Trimming removed 5 bases from V and 0 bases from J, with 7 bases in between. There are 13 residues in the CDR3. CDR1 and CDR2 from the germline V gene are SGHTA and FQGTGA. CDR3 nucleotides: TGTGCCAGCAGCCGACAGATGAACACTGAAGCTTTCTTT. Translating it yields CASSRQMNTEAFF.

This clonotype was counted only a few times. CDR3 nucleotide sequence: TGCGCCAGCAGCCCGACAGATAATTCACCCCTCCACTTT. It translates to CASSPTDNSPLHF. The chain employs TRBV5-1 and TRBJ1-6, with a weak D call TRBD1 (5 bases). The CDR3 has 13 amino acids. The ends were cut back, 4 bases at V and 5 bases at J, with 7 bases in the middle. Germline V lookup: CDR1 SGHRS, CDR2 YFSETQ.

A few counts support this clonotype. CDR3 residues: CASSPRDVGNYGYTF. CDR3 coding DNA: TGTGCCAGCAGCCCCCGGGACGTAGGCAACTATGGCTACACCTTC. The rearrangement uses TRBV7-9 and TRBJ1-2; TRBD1 might be the D (5 bases). The CDR3 consists of 15 residues. Per germline, CDR1 SEHNR and CDR2 FQNEAQ (reference sequence). V shed 5 bases and J shed 2 bases, with 15 bases lying between them.